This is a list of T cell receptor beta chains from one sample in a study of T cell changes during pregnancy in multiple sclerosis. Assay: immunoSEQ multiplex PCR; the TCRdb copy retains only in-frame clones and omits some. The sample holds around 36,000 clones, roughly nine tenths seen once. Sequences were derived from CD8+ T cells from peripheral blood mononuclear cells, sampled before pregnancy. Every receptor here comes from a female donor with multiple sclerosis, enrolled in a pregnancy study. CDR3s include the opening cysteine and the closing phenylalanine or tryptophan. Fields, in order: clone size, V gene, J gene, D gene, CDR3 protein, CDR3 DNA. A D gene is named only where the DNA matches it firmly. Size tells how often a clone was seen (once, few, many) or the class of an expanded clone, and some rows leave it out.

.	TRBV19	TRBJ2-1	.	CASSGNEQFF	TGTGCCAGTAGCGGCAATGAGCAGTTCTTC
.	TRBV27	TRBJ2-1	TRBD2	CASSWRLAGPPYNEQFF	TGTGCCAGCAGTTGGAGACTAGCGGGACCCCCCTACAATGAGCAGTTCTTC
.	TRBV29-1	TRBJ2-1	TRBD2	CSVEGLLAGGYNEQFF	TGCAGCGTTGAAGGCTTACTAGCGGGAGGGTACAATGAGCAGTTCTTC
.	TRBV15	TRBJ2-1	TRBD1	CATSEGQGYNEQFF	TGTGCCACCAGCGAGGGACAGGGGTACAATGAGCAGTTCTTC
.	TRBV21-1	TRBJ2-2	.	CASSNRDRGRTGELFF	TGTGCCAGCAGCAACCGAGACAGGGGGCGTACCGGGGAGCTGTTTTTT
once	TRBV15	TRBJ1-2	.	CATSRDTGTNYGYTF	TGTGCCACCAGCAGAGATACAGGGACCAACTATGGCTACACCTTC
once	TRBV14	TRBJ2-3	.	CASSPRLARTDTQYF	TGTGCCAGCAGCCCCCGGCTAGCTCGGACAGATACGCAGTATTTT
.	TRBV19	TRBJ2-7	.	CASSITGSYEQYF	TGTGCCAGTAGTATAACAGGCTCCTACGAGCAGTACTTC
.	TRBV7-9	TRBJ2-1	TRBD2	CASRPSPGLADEQFF	TGTGCCAGCCGCCCCTCACCGGGACTAGCCGATGAGCAGTTCTTC
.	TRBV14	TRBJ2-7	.	CASSQQNHPSYEQYF	TGTGCCAGCAGCCAACAGAATCACCCTTCCTACGAGCAGTACTTC
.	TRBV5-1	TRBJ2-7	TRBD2	CASSLGEGRNEQYF	TGCGCCAGCAGCTTGGGGGAGGGCCGCAACGAGCAGTACTTC
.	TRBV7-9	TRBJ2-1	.	CASSLEGNNNEQFF	TGTGCCAGCAGCTTGGAGGGGAATAACAATGAGCAGTTCTTC
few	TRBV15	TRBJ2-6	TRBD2	CATSREELADSGANVLTF	TGTGCCACCAGCAGAGAAGAACTAGCGGACTCTGGGGCCAACGTCCTGACTTTC
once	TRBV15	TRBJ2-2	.	CATSRDRNTGELFF	TGTGCCACCAGCAGAGATAGGAACACCGGGGAGCTGTTTTTT
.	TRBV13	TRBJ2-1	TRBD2	CASSSPTSGTYNEQFF	TGTGCCAGCAGCTCTCCTACTAGCGGTACCTACAATGAGCAGTTCTTC
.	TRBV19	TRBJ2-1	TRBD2	CASSAYSTGGGYNEQFF	TGTGCCAGTAGTGCTTACTCCACGGGAGGGGGATACAATGAGCAGTTCTTC
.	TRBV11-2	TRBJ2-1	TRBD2	CASSFVAGGEQFF	TGTGCCAGCAGCTTTGTAGCGGGAGGCGAGCAGTTCTTC
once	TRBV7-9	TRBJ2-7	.	CASSLGQYEQYF	TGTGCCAGCAGCTTAGGGCAATACGAGCAGTACTTC
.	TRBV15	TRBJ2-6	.	CATSGGIGANVLTF	TGTGCCACCAGCGGGGGGATAGGGGCCAACGTCCTGACTTTC
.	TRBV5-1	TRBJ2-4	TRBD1	CASSLRRPGQGIFEAKNIQYF	TGCGCCAGCAGCTTACGGCGCCCGGGACAGGGGATCTTTGAAGCCAAAAACATTCAGTACTTC
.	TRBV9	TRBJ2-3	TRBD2	CASSVTSRYQDTQYF	TGTGCCAGCAGCGTGACTAGCAGGTATCAAGATACGCAGTATTTT
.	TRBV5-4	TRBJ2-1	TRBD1	CAGQGGSYNEQFF	TGTGCCGGACAGGGAGGATCCTACAATGAGCAGTTCTTC
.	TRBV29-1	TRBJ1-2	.	CSVEDQDYGYTF	TGCAGCGTTGAAGATCAGGACTATGGCTACACCTTC
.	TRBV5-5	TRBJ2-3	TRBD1	CASREWDSTYYTQYF	TGTGCCAGCAGAGAATGGGACAGTACCTATTATACGCAGTATTTT
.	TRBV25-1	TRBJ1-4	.	CASSEGFPARSEKLFF	TGTGCCAGCAGTGAAGGATTTCCCGCGAGGAGTGAAAAACTGTTTTTT
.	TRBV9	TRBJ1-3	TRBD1	CASSAGTGIGSGNTIYF	TGTGCCAGCAGCGCCGGGACAGGGATAGGATCTGGAAACACCATATATTTT